The clone carrying this TCR beta chain was counted between two and nine times. What it binds is not known. This entry is derived from a study of blood T cells in healthy people across ages. A J-beta primer mix and a sample-barcoded 5' primer were used in a second PCR of about 7 to 12 cycles. TCRdb re-called the 5' RACE reads through MiXCR, storing one row per CDR3 protein. Of about 1.5 million distinct CDR3 sequences in the sample, 42% were seen once. The V end lost 2 bases, the J end lost 0 bases, and 8 bases lay between the germline ends. The CDR3 has 14 residues. The V gene's germline CDR1 is MNHEY and CDR2 SMNVEV (reference sequence). The study, taken as a whole, reports: Unsorted PBMC material precluded a definitive naive versus antigen-experienced comparison.

The genes are TRBV27 and TRBJ2-7; D is ambiguous. The sequence was collected from a woman aged 18-29 years in good health. Sequencing was done on a sample of blood. The CDR3, as DNA: TGTGCCAGCAGTTTACGCTGGAGCTCCTACGAGCAGTACTTC. Protein sequence: CASSLRWSSYEQYF.